This T cell receptor beta chain was documented in a study of OX40 agonist ivuxolimab in advanced cancers. Study context: The drug used for patients, ivuxolimab, was an agonistic anti-OX40 (CD134) antibody. Study-wide results and limits: More expanded clones were seen, on average, in CD8+ T cells than in CD4+.

Clones were sequenced by immunoSEQ multiplex PCR, and TCRdb holds only the in-frame ones, with some missing. The sample includes under 100,000 clones, roughly 80% of them seen just once. This CDR3 has 18 amino acids. J gave up 4 bases and V 0 bases, and 9 bases lay outside the gene matches. The germline gives CDR1 SGHNT, CDR2 YENEEA. Collection of blood occurred at baseline, at cycle 4 day 1, and at cycle 7 day 1. Note on this clone: Its antigen is undetermined.

The rearrangement links TRBV11-3 to TRBJ2-2, with 9 positions matching TRBD1. The TCR sequence derives from an adult with an advanced solid tumor such as melanoma, head and neck, liver or kidney cancer. The material was CD4+ or CD8+ T cells sorted from blood, obtained in a trial of the OX40 agonist ivuxolimab. The CDR3 region has the DNA TGTGCCAGCAGCTTAGATCGATGGGACAGGGCAAGCACCGGGGAGCTGTTTTTT. Its translation is CASSLDRWDRASTGELFF.